The 8 T cell receptor beta chains reported below all come from one sample, sequenced in a study of blood T cell repertoires in COVID-19. The method was immunoSEQ multiplex PCR; TCRdb's version includes in-frame clones alone and lacks a portion of them. The sample consists of roughly 100,000 clones, around 82% of them appearing once. The sample was peripheral blood. These receptors came from a man in his sixties with acute or convalescent COVID-19.

The chain is built from TRBV5-1 and TRBJ1-1; TRBD1 might be the D (6 bases). Trimming took off 0 bases at V and 6 bases at J, with 15 bases between the two ends. This CDR3 has 15 amino acids. Germline CDR1 is SGHRS and CDR2 is YFSETQ. The CDR3, as DNA: TGCGCCAGCAGCTTGGATTTCGTTGGGGGCTCTGAAGCTTTCTTT. Its translation is CASSLDFVGGSEAFF.

In its sample, this clone was seen once. The chain carries TRBV9 and TRBJ2-3, with 9 bases that match TRBD2. With 3 bases clipped from V and 2 bases from J, the junction kept 4 bases outside the gene matches. There are 15 residues in the CDR3. Germline values: CDR1 SGDLS, CDR2 YYNGEE. The CDR3 bases are TGTGCCAGCAGCGCTAGCGGGGCAATCACAGATACGCAGTATTTT. Amino acids: CASSASGAITDTQYF. The full variable domain, rest sourced from reference TRBV9 and TRBJ2-3, is DSGVTQTPKHLITATGQRVTLRCSPRSGDLSVYWYQQSLDQGLQFLIQYYNGEERAKGNILERFSAQQFPDLHSELNLSSLELGDSALYFCASSASGAITDTQYFGPGTRLTVL.

The rearrangement uses TRBV19 and TRBJ1-5; TRBD1 aligns across 10 bases. V shed 6 bases and J 6 bases; nucleotides not matched to a gene: 8. CDR1 is LNHDA and CDR2 is SQIVND in the germline V gene (reference sequence). CDR3 size: 15 residues. The DNA for the CDR3 is TGTGCCAGTAGCCAAGGACAGGGGGTAGGTCAGCCCCAGCATTTT. Translating gives CASSQGQGVGQPQHF. Full variable domain (remainder filled in from reference TRBV19 and TRBJ1-5): DGGITQSPKYLFRKEGQNVTLSCEQNLNHDAMYWYRQDPGQGLRLIYYSQIVNDFQKGDIAEGYSVSREKKESFPLTVTSAQKNPTAFYLCASSQGQGVGQPQHFGDGTRLSIL.

As regards this clone: The germline gene is not matched at one end of the junction; a read error may be the cause. The chain is built from TRBV30 and TRBJ2-3; TRBD1 matches at 8 bases. The CDR3 is 9 residues long. Germline V gene lookup returns CDR1 GTSNPN and CDR2 SVGIG (reference sequence). CDR3 protein: CAWMGQADF. The CDR3 DNA follows: TGTGCCTGGATGGGACAGGCGGATTTT.

This chain connects TRBV6-5 to TRBJ1-1; no reliable D call. CDR3 size: 14 residues. The V gene's germline CDR1 is MNHEY and CDR2 SVGAGI. Trimming took 8 bases from V and 1 from J, leaving 14 bases between them. The CDR3 coding sequence is TGTGCCAGCCGAGTTGACGGGAGGAACACTGAAGCTTTCTTT. Its protein is CASRVDGRNTEAFF.

The chain employs TRBV4-3 and TRBJ1-1; 12 nucleotides align to TRBD1. There are 15 residues in the CDR3. Germline V gene lookup returns CDR1 LGHNA and CDR2 YSLEER. The V and J ends lost 0 bases and 9 bases, in that order; junction bases with no gene match: 5. The CDR3 here is CASSQDPGQGAKAFF. CDR3 bases: TGCGCCAGCAGCCAAGATCCGGGACAGGGGGCGAAAGCTTTCTTT.

A few counts support this clone. This chain uses TRBV6-5 with TRBJ1-2; 7 bases agree with TRBD1. CDR1 MNHEY and CDR2 SVGAGI come from the germline V gene. The trim removed 6 bases at V and 1 base at J, leaving 8 bases unmatched. The CDR3 has 15 residues. CDR3 region: CASRPNRGFNYGYTF. The CDR3, as DNA: TGTGCCAGCAGGCCGAACAGGGGATTTAACTATGGCTACACCTTC.

V is TRBV28 and J is TRBJ1-4; TRBD1 aligns across 7 bases. CDR1 is MDHEN, CDR2 SYDVKM, per germline. CDR3 length equals 15 residues. J gave up 4 bases and V 3 bases, and 5 bases lay outside the gene matches. This CDR3 is CASSFGGTVNEKLFF. The CDR3 bases are TGTGCCAGCAGTTTTGGCGGGACAGTTAATGAAAAACTGTTTTTT.